This T cell receptor (beta chain) was obtained from a study of T cell responses to AZD1222 COVID-19 vaccine. Germline V gene sequence: CDR1 MNHEY, CDR2 SVGAGI. The ends were cut back, 5 bases at V and 3 bases at J, with 11 bases in the middle. The CDR3 length is 13 residues. Data came from immunoSEQ multiplex PCR; TCRdb stores just in-frame clones and leaves some out. Of approximately 100,000 clones listed, approximately 86% are singletons. Points on this clone: The antigen is undetermined.

Study findings and constraints: The span of vaccine-associated CD4 TCRs extended across spike, with dominance at 160-218 and 743-854. Among those given AZD1222, only 6 or 7 were seropositive at baseline.

This clonotype was sampled from an adult who received the MenACWY meningococcal vaccine as a control. Sequencing was performed on peripheral blood, taken 28 days after the second dose of the MenACWY control vaccine. The chain employs TRBV6-5 and TRBJ2-7; D is unresolved. The CDR3 sequence is CASSTTLSYEQYF. The CDR3 nucleotides read TGTGCCAGCAGTACGACCCTGAGCTACGAGCAGTACTTC.